This record looks at one TCR beta chain sequence and its context. The sample is drawn from a study of blood T cell repertoires in COVID-19. On the study more broadly: From the United States, Italy and Spain came samples of acute and convalescent COVID-19.

Libraries were prepared by immunoSEQ multiplex PCR; TCRdb keeps only in-frame clonotypes and omits some of them. The repertoire holds 100,000 to 120,000 clones, with about two thirds as singletons. This CDR3 is 13 amino acids long. The J segment lost 1 base and the V segment lost 6 bases, leaving 3 bases of the junction unmatched. The germline V gene encodes CDR1 MNHNY and CDR2 SVGAGI (reference sequence). The chain is built from TRBV6-6 and TRBJ2-7; 7 positions match TRBD1. The sample was peripheral blood. The sequence derives from a woman aged 40 to 50 with acute or convalescent COVID-19. CDR3 bases: TGTGCCAGCAGGACAGGGAGTTCCTACGAGCAGTACTTC. Amino acids: CASRTGSSYEQYF.